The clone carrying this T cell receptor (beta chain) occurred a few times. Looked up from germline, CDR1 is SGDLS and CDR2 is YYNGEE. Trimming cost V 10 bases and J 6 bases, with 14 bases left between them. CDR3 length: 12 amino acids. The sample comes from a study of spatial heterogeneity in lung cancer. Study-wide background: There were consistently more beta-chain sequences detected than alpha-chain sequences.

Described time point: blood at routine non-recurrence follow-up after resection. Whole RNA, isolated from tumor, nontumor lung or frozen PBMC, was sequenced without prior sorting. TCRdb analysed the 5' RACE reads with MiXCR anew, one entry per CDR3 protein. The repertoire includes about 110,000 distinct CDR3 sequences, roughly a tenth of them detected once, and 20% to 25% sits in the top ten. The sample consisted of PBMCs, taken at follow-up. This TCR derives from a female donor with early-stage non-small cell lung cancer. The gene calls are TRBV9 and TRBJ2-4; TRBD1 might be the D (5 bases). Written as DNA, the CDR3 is TGTGCCCCCAAGGGGCCGGGAAACATTCAGTACTTC. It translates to CAPKGPGNIQYF.